What follows is one T cell receptor (beta chain) and its context. This may be a read error, as it is one base from a much larger clone. This specimen comes from a study of blood T cells in healthy people across ages. Alongside a J-beta primer mix, a sample-barcoded 5' primer served in a second PCR lasting roughly 7 to 12 cycles. Each CDR3 protein gets one entry after TCRdb re-called the 5' RACE reads with MiXCR. The table records 1.8 million or so distinct CDR3 sequences, approximately 39% of them present only once. V gave up 4 bases and J gave up 6 bases, with 9 bases separating them. The CDR3 is 11 amino acids. The germline V gene encodes CDR1 SQVTM and CDR2 ANQGSEA.

The V gene is TRBV29-1, the J gene TRBJ1-2; D may be TRBD1 (5 bases). This receptor was identified in a human donor in good health. Sequenced input: blood. The CDR3 is CSVGSGNGYTF. The DNA for the CDR3 is TGCAGCGTTGGGTCAGGGAATGGCTACACCTTC. Full variable domain (remainder filled in from reference TRBV29-1 and TRBJ1-2): SAVISQKPSRDICQRGTSLTIQCQVDSQVTMMFWYRQQPGQSLTLIATANQGSEATYESGFVIDKFPISRPNLTFSTLTVSNMSPEDSSIYLCSVGSGNGYTFGSGTRLTVV.